The entry below gives a single TCR beta chain sequence along with its context. This sample was taken from a study of blood T cell repertoires in COVID-19. Across the whole study: COVID-19 samples, acute and convalescent, were from the United States, Italy and Spain. T cells, B-cell-depleted T cells, or PBMCs supplied cDNA or gDNA.

The CDR3 spans 15 residues. Germline V gene data show CDR1 as MGHRA and CDR2 as YSYEKL. The V gene lost 2 bases and the J gene lost 6 bases, with 16 bases spanning the gap. Original data processing: Amplified reference gene primers provided the basis for estimating nucleated cell counts. The assay was immunoSEQ multiplex PCR, and TCRdb's table has in-frame clones only and misses some. V, J and clone size were drawn from that table, and D and trimming were deduced from the DNA. Of around 40,000 clones listed, more than 75% are singletons. The sample was peripheral blood. The chain combines TRBV4-1 with TRBJ1-2; a weak D match, TRBD1 (6 bases). This TCR derives from a man in his fifties or sixties with active or convalescent COVID-19. The CDR3 DNA sequence: TGCGCCAGCAGCCAACACTACGGACAGCTAGATGGCTACACCTTC. Translating gives CASSQHYGQLDGYTF.